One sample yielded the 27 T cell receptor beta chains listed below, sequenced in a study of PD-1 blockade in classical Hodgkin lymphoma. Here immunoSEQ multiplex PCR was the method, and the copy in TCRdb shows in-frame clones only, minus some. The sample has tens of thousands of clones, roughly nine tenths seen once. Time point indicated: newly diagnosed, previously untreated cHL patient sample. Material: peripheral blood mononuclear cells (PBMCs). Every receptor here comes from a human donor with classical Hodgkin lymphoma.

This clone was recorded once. The CDR3 nucleotides read TGTGCCAGCAGGACAGGGGGCTGGCCTAATGAAAAACTGTTTTTT. Translated: CASRTGGWPNEKLFF. The chain joins TRBV27 to TRBJ1-4; TRBD1 agrees at 10 bases. Germline lookup yields CDR1 MNHEY and CDR2 SMNVEV (reference sequence). V gave up 6 bases and J gave up 3 bases; unmatched junction bases: 4. The CDR3 covers 15 residues.

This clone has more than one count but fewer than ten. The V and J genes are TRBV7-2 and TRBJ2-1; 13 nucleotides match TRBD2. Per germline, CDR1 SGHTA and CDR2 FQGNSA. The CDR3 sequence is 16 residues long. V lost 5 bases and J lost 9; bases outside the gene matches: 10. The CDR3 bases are TGTGCCAGCAGCCACACTAGCGGGAGGGCCTCTGGTGAGCAGTTCTTC. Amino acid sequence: CASSHTSGRASGEQFF. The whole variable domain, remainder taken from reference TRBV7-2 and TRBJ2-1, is GAGVSQSPSNKVTEKGKDVELRCDPISGHTALYWYRQSLGQGLEFLIYFQGNSAPDKSGLPSDRFSAERTGGSVSTLTIQRTQQEDSAVYLCASSHTSGRASGEQFFGPGTRLTVL.

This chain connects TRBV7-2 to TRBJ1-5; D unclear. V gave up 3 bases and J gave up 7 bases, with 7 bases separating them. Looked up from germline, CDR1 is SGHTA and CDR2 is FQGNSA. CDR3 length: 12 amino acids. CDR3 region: CASSFPGQPQHF. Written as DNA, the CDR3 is TGTGCCAGCAGCTTTCCCGGACAGCCCCAGCATTTT.

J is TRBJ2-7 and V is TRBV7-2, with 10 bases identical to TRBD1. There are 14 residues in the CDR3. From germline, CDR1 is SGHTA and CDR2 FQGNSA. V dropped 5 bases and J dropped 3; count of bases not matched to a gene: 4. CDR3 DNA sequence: TGTGCCAGCAGCCCCAGGACAGGGGGCTACGAGCAGTACTTC. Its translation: CASSPRTGGYEQYF.

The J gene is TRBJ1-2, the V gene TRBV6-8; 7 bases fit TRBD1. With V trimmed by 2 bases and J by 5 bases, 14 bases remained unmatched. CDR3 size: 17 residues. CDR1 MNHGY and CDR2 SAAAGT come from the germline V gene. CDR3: CASSYTSRQGTGYGYTF. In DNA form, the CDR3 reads TGTGCCAGCAGTTACACCTCCCGACAGGGAACGGGGTATGGCTACACCTTC.

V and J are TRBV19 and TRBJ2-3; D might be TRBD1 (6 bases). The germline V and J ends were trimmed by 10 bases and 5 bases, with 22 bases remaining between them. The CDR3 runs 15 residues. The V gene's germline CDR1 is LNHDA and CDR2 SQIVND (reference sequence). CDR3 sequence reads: CATSDRGSQGDTQYF. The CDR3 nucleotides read TGTGCCACTTCGGATAGGGGGAGCCAAGGAGATACGCAGTATTTT.

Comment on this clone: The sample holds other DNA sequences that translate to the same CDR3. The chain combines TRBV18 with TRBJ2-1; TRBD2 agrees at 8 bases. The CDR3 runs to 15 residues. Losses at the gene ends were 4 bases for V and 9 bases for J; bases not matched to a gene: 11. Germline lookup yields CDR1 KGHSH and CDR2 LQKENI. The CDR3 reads CASSLNGRAVGEQFF. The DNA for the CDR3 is TGTGCCAGCTCACTTAACGGGAGGGCCGTGGGTGAGCAGTTCTTC.

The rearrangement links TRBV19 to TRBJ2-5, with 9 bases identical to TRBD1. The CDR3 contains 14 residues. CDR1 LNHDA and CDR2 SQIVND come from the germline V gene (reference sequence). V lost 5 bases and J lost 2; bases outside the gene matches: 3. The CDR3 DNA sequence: TGTGCCAGTAGTGGGACAGGGTGGCAAGAGACCCAGTACTTC. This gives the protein CASSGTGWQETQYF.

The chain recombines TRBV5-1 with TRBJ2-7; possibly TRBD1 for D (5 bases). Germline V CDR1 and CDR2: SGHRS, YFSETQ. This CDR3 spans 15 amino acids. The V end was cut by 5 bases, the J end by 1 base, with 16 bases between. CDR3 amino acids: CASRGIRAASYEQYF. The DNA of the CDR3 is TGCGCCAGCAGGGGAATCAGGGCTGCATCCTACGAGCAGTACTTC.

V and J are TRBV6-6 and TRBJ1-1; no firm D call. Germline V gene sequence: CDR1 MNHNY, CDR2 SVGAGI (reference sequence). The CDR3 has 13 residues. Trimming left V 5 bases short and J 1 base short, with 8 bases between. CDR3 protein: CASSPAGNTEAFF. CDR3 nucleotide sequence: TGTGCCAGCAGTCCGGCAGGGAACACTGAAGCTTTCTTT.

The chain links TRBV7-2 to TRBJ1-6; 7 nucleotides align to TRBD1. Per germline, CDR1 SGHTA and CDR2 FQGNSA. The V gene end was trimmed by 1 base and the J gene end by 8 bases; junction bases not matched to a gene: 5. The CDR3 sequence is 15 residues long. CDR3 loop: CASSLGGTADSPLHF. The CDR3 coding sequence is TGTGCCAGCAGCTTAGGGGGGACAGCCGATTCACCCCTCCACTTT.

The CDR3 region has the DNA TGTGCCACAACGCCCGGGACTAGCGGGAGTCCGGGTCAAGAGACCCAGTACTTC. It is translated as CATTPGTSGSPGQETQYF. The V call is TRBV10-3, the J call TRBJ2-5; 14 bases fit TRBD2. CDR1 ENHRY and CDR2 SYGVKD come from the germline V gene. V shed 10 bases and J 2 bases; nucleotides not matched to a gene: 15. The CDR3 has 18 residues.

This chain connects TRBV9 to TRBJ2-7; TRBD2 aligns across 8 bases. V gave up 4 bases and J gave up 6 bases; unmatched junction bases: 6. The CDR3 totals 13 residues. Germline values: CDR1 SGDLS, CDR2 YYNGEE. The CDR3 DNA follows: TGTGCCAGCAGCCGGGGGGGTCCGGGCGAGCAGTACTTC. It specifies CASSRGGPGEQYF.

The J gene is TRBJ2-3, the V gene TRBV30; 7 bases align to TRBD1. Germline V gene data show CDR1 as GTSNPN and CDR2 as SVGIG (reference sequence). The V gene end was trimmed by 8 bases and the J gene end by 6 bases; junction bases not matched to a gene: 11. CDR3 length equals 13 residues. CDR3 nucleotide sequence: TGTGCCGACCGGGCTAAGGGGGCCGATACGCAGTATTTT. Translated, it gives CADRAKGADTQYF.

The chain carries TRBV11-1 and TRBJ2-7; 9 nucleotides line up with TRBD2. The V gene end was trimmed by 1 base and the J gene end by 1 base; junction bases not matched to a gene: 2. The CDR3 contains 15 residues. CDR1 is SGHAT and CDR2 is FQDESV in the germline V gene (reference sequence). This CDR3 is CASSLVAGASYEQYF. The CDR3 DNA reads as TGTGCCAGCAGCTTAGTAGCGGGAGCTTCCTACGAGCAGTACTTC.

The CDR3 DNA sequence: TGCGCCAGCAGCAAGGACACAATCTACGAGCAGTACTTC. Its protein is CASSKDTIYEQYF. V gene TRBV5-1 combines with J gene TRBJ2-7, with D tentatively TRBD1 (5 bases). The CDR3 loop spans 13 amino acids. Trimming shortened V by 4 bases and J by 3 bases, and 11 bases separated the two germline ends. The germline V gene has CDR1 SGHRS and CDR2 YFSETQ.

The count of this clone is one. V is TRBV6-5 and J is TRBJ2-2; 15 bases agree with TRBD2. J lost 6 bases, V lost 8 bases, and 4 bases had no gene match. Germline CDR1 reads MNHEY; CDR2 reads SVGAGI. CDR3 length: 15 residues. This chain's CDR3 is CASRWTSGRAGELFF. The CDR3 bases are TGTGCCAGCCGATGGACTAGCGGGAGGGCCGGGGAGCTGTTTTTT.

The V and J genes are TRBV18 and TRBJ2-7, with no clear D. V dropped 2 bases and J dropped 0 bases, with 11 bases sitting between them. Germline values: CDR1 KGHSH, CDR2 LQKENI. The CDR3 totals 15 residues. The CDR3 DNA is TGTGCCAGCTCACCAGCGTCGACTTCCTCCTACGAGCAGTACTTC. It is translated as CASSPASTSSYEQYF.

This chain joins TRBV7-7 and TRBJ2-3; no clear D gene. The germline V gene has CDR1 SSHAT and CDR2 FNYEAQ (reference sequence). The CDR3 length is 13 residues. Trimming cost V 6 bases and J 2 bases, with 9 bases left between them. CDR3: CASSFTHTDTQYF. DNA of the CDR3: TGTGCCAGCAGTTTTACCCACACAGATACGCAGTATTTT.

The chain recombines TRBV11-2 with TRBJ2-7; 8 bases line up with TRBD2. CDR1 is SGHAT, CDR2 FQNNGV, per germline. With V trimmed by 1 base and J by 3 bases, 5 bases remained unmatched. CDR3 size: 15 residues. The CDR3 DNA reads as TGTGCCAGCAGCTTAGTAGCGGGGAACCTCTACGAGCAGTACTTC. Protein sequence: CASSLVAGNLYEQYF.

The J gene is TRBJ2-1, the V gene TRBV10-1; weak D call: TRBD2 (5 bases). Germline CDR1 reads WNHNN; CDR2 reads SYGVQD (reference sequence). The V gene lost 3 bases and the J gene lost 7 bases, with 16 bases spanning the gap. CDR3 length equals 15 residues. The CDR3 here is CASSDASGDFNEQFF. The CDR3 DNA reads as TGCGCCAGCAGTGATGCGAGCGGAGACTTTAATGAGCAGTTCTTC.

The DNA of the CDR3 is TGTGCCAGCAGCCAAGGGACTAGGGGTAACACCGGGGAGCTGTTTTTT. Translated, it gives CASSQGTRGNTGELFF. The chain carries TRBV4-2 and TRBJ2-2; 7 bases are a match to TRBD2. The germline gives CDR1 LGHNA, CDR2 YNFKEQ. The CDR3 length is 16 residues. Trimming removed 1 base from V and 2 bases from J; junction bases left unmatched: 4.

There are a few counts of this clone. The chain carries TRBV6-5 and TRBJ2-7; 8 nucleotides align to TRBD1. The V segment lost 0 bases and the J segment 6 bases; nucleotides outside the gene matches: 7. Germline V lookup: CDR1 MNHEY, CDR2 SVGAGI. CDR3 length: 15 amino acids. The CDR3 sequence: CASSYSVGQEGEQYF. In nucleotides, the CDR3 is TGTGCCAGCAGTTACTCCGTGGGACAGGAGGGCGAGCAGTACTTC.

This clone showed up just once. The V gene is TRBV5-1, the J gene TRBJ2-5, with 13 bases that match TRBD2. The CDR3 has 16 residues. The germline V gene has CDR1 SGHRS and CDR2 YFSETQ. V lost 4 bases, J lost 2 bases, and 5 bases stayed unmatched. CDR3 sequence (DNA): TGCGCCAGCAGCATGGGACTAGCGGGACAACAAGAGACCCAGTACTTC. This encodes CASSMGLAGQQETQYF.

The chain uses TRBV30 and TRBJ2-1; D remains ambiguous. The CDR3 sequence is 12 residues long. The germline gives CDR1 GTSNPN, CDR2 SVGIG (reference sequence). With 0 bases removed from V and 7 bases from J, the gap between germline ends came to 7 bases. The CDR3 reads CAWSVSGNEQFF. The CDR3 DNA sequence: TGTGCCTGGAGTGTGTCCGGGAATGAGCAGTTCTTC.

CDR3 bases: TGTGCCAGCTTCCAGGGGTACTCTGGAAACACCATATATTTT. This translates into CASFQGYSGNTIYF. V and J are TRBV2 and TRBJ1-3; TRBD1 might be the D (6 bases). CDR3 length: 14 amino acids. The germline CDR1 and CDR2 sequences are SNHLY and FYNNEI. The V and J ends lost 8 bases and 0 bases respectively, with 11 bases between them.

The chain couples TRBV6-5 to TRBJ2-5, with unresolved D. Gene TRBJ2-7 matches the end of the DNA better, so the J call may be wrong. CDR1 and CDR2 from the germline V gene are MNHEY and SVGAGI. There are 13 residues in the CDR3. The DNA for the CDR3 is TGTGCCAGCAGAGAGAGAACTACCTACGAGCAGTACTTC. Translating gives CASRERTTYEQYF.